These 9 T cell receptor beta chains came from one sample sequenced in a study of shared T cell receptors in the human thymus. Only in-frame clones appear in the TCRdb table, and some are missing; sequencing was by immunoSEQ multiplex PCR. The table has roughly 500,000 clones, 78% seen once. These records were also assigned to another study, of human thymus T cells.

Sequenced: thymocytes. The source of these receptors is a boy younger than two with a congenital heart defect.

The chain has TRBV14 and TRBJ1-5; D perhaps matches TRBD1 (5 bases). Trimming removed 2 bases at V and 6 bases at J, with 11 bases between. The V gene's germline CDR1 is SGHDN and CDR2 FVKESK. The CDR3 totals 14 residues. The CDR3 region has the DNA TGTGCCAGCAGCCAACAGGGATATGGTCAGCCCCAGCATTTT. It codes for CASSQQGYGQPQHF.

Only a few counts were recorded for this clone. The CDR3 nucleotides are TGTGCCAGCTCACCAAAGTCGGGGGGGTCAACTGGAAACACCATATATTTT. Translating gives CASSPKSGGSTGNTIYF. This rearrangement joins TRBV18 to TRBJ1-3; the D gene is possibly TRBD1 (5 bases). Germline V gene data show CDR1 as KGHSH and CDR2 as LQKENI. Trimming removed 2 bases at V and 2 bases at J, with 16 bases between. The CDR3 sequence is 17 residues long.

V is TRBV6-5 and J is TRBJ1-5; D might be TRBD1 (6 bases). Germline V gene sequence: CDR1 MNHEY, CDR2 SVGAGI. The length of the CDR3 is 13 residues. With 10 bases removed from V and 7 bases from J, the gap between germline ends came to 17 bases. The DNA of the CDR3 is TGTGCCATAGGGAACAGGGAAGGGCAGCCCCAGCATTTT. This codes for CAIGNREGQPQHF.

CDR3 coding DNA: TGTGCCAGCAGCTTTAACGGCAGGGGGATGGAGCAGTACTTC. This sequence encodes CASSFNGRGMEQYF. V and J are TRBV13 and TRBJ2-7; 7 bases agree with TRBD1. Trimming at V came to 3 bases and at J to 7 bases, leaving 9 bases not matched to a gene. In germline, CDR1 is PRHDT, CDR2 FYEKMQ (reference sequence). This CDR3 has 14 amino acids.

As DNA, the CDR3 is TGTGCCAGCAGGGCCGGGACTAGCGCGTCCTACGAGCAGTACTTC. It is translated as CASRAGTSASYEQYF. The rearrangement uses TRBV2 and TRBJ2-7, with TRBD2 identical over 10 bases. The V gene end was trimmed by 6 bases and the J gene end by 1 base; junction bases not matched to a gene: 6. The germline gives CDR1 SNHLY, CDR2 FYNNEI. The CDR3 extends over 15 amino acids.

This chain uses TRBV27 with TRBJ2-1, with D maybe TRBD1 (6 bases). V was cut by 6 bases and J by 10 bases, with 16 bases left in between. The germline gives CDR1 MNHEY, CDR2 SMNVEV (reference sequence). This CDR3 is 13 amino acids long. The CDR3 sequence: CASSPGQSSEQFF. The CDR3 region has the DNA TGTGCCAGCAGCCCAGGACAGAGCAGCGAGCAGTTCTTC.

This chain connects TRBV19 to TRBJ2-7, with TRBD1 matching over 8 bases. The V gene end was trimmed by 0 bases and the J gene end by 5 bases; junction bases not matched to a gene: 3. The CDR3 consists of 14 residues. Per germline, CDR1 LNHDA and CDR2 SQIVND (reference sequence). In nucleotides, the CDR3 is TGTGCCAGTAGTATAGAGGACAGGGACGACGAGCAGTACTTC. Translation gives CASSIEDRDDEQYF.

This chain joins TRBV18 and TRBJ2-7; D unresolved. Between the trimmed V and J ends, which lost 3 bases and 1 base, there was a span of 7 bases. This CDR3 has 13 residues. CDR1 is KGHSH, CDR2 LQKENI, per germline. The CDR3 spells CASSPLGSYEQYF. In DNA form, the CDR3 reads TGTGCCAGCTCACCCCTAGGATCCTACGAGCAGTACTTC.

The rearrangement links TRBV28 to TRBJ2-7; 7 bases are shared with TRBD1. This CDR3 is 15 amino acids long. Germline V lookup: CDR1 MDHEN, CDR2 SYDVKM. The V gene end was trimmed by 6 bases and the J gene end by 5 bases; junction bases not matched to a gene: 13. The DNA for the CDR3 is TGTGCCAGCAGCCAGACAGGGCGGCCACGGAACGAGCAGTACTTC. This codes for CASSQTGRPRNEQYF. The full variable domain, rest sourced from reference TRBV28 and TRBJ2-7, is DVKVTQSSRYLVKRTGEKVFLECVQDMDHENMFWYRQDPGLGLRLIYFSYDVKMKEKGDIPEGYSVSREKKERFSLILESASTNQTSMYLCASSQTGRPRNEQYFGPGTRLTVT.